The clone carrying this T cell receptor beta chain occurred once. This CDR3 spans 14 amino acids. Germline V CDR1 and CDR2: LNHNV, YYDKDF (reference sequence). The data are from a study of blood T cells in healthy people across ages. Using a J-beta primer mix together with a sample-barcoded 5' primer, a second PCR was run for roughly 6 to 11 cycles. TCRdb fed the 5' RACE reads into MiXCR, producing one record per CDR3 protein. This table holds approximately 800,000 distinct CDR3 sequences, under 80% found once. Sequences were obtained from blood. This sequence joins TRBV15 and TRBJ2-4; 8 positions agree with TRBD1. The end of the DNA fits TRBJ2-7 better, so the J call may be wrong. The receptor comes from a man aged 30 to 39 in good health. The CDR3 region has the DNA TGTGCCACCAGCAGCCATGGGACAGGCGGCGAGCAGTACTTC. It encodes CATSSHGTGGEQYF.